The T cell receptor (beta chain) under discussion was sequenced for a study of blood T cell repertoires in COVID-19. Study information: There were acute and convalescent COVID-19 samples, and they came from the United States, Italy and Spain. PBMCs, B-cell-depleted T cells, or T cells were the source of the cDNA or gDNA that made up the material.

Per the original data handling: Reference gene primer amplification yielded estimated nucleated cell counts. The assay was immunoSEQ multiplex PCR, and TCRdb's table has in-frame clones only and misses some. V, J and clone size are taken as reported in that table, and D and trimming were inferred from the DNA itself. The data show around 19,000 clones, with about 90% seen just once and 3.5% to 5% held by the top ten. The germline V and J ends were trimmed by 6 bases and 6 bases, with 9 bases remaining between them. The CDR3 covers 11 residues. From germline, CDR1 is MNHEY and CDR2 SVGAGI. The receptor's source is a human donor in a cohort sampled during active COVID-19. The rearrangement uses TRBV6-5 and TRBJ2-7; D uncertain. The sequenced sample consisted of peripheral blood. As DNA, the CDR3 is TGTGCCAGCAGGCTCTTCGGCGAGCAGTACGTC. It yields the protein CASRLFGEQYV.